A single sample is the source of the 30 T cell receptor beta chains below, sequenced in a study of PD-1 blockade in classical Hodgkin lymphoma. Only in-frame clones appear in the TCRdb table, and some are missing; sequencing was by immunoSEQ multiplex PCR. The repertoire consists of tens of thousands of clones, with more than 70% occurring once and the leading ten covering roughly 5.4%. Patients all relapsed after autologous stem cell transplantation, and there was variation in brentuximab vedotin exposure. The input for sequencing was peripheral blood mononuclear cells (PBMCs), taken before the second cycle of nivolumab. Receptors were obtained from a human donor with classical Hodgkin lymphoma.

The CDR3 protein is CASSQGTDNEKLFF. The CDR3, as DNA: TGCGCCAGCAGCCAAGGGACAGACAATGAAAAACTGTTTTTT. The chain recombines TRBV5-1 with TRBJ1-4; 7 positions match TRBD1. From germline, CDR1 is SGHRS and CDR2 YFSETQ. The CDR3 covers 14 residues. With V trimmed by 4 bases and J by 5 bases, 5 bases remained unmatched.

The rearrangement links TRBV7-9 to TRBJ2-7, with a tentative D call TRBD2 (6 bases). The ends were cut back, 2 bases at V and 5 bases at J, with 13 bases in the middle. The germline gives CDR1 SEHNR, CDR2 FQNEAQ (reference sequence). This CDR3 spans 14 amino acids. The DNA of the CDR3 is TGTGCCAGCAGCTTACGGGGACTTAACGACGAGCAGTACTTC. It translates to CASSLRGLNDEQYF.

The V call is TRBV6-5, the J call TRBJ1-5; 7 positions agree with TRBD1. J gave up 4 bases and V 8 bases, and 11 bases lay outside the gene matches. Germline V gene lookup returns CDR1 MNHEY and CDR2 SVGAGI. The CDR3 is 15 residues long. The CDR3 nucleotides are TGTGCCAGCGGGGGATACCAGGGGGTGAATCAGCCCCAGCATTTT. As protein: CASGGYQGVNQPQHF.

This chain connects TRBV6-6 to TRBJ2-2; D gene uncertain. Germline values: CDR1 MNHNY, CDR2 SVGAGI (reference sequence). CDR3 length: 14 amino acids. V lost 0 bases, J lost 2 bases, and 4 bases lay in between. CDR3 sequence (DNA): TGTGCCAGCAGTTACTCTAGAAACACCGGGGAGCTGTTTTTT. As protein: CASSYSRNTGELFF.

The chain combines TRBV19 with TRBJ1-5; unclear D gene. The CDR3 totals 16 residues. Germline values: CDR1 LNHDA, CDR2 SQIVND (reference sequence). V lost 6 bases and J lost 0, with 15 bases in between. In DNA, the CDR3 is TGTGCCAGTAGCCTCGAACACACGTATAGCAATCAGCCCCAGCATTTT. This translates into CASSLEHTYSNQPQHF.

V usage is TRBV7-6 and J usage is TRBJ1-1; no reliable D call. Germline V CDR1 and CDR2: SGHVS, FNYEAQ. The V gene lost 5 bases and the J gene lost 1 base, with 17 bases spanning the gap. This CDR3 is 16 amino acids long. For the CDR3, the DNA is TGTGCCAGCAGCCTCCGGTTCTTGTCGACGAACACTGAAGCTTTCTTT. Translating gives CASSLRFLSTNTEAFF.

The rearrangement joins TRBV5-1 to TRBJ2-5; 10 bases are shared with TRBD1. Trimming cost V 0 bases and J 2 bases; bases outside gene matches: 1. In germline, CDR1 is SGHRS, CDR2 YFSETQ. The CDR3 is made up of 15 amino acids. The CDR3 spells CASSLGTGGQETQYF. In DNA form, the CDR3 reads TGCGCCAGCAGCTTGGGGACAGGGGGTCAAGAGACCCAGTACTTC.

This chain uses TRBV19 with TRBJ2-3; 10 bases match TRBD2. The CDR3 loop spans 14 amino acids. Germline CDR1 LNHDA, CDR2 SQIVND (reference sequence). Trimming removed 10 bases from V and 3 bases from J; junction bases left unmatched: 7. Written as DNA, the CDR3 is TGTGCCACAGGGGCTAGCGGGGGTACAGATACGCAGTATTTT. The encoded protein is CATGASGGTDTQYF.

The rearrangement links TRBV4-2 to TRBJ2-1, with D uncertain. Trimming removed 2 bases at V and 8 bases at J, with 22 bases between. The CDR3 totals 17 residues. The V gene's germline CDR1 is LGHNA and CDR2 YNFKEQ. The CDR3 protein is CASSQTPAGSSVDEQFF. CDR3 DNA sequence: TGTGCCAGCAGCCAAACCCCGGCCGGTAGTTCAGTCGATGAGCAGTTCTTC.

The J gene is TRBJ2-5, the V gene TRBV7-3, with a possible D match to TRBD2 (6 bases). This CDR3 has 16 residues. Germline V gene data show CDR1 as SGHTA and CDR2 as FQGTGA. V was cut by 2 bases and J by 0 bases, with 13 bases left in between. CDR3 in amino acids: CASSLLLRGYQETQYF. The CDR3 nucleotides read TGTGCCAGCAGCTTACTCCTACGGGGGTACCAAGAGACCCAGTACTTC.

This clone was seen a single time. As DNA, the CDR3 is TGCGCCAGCAGCTTGGCAGGGGTTCGTGGCACTGAAGCTTTCTTT. It encodes CASSLAGVRGTEAFF. The chain joins TRBV5-1 to TRBJ1-1; maybe TRBD1 (6 bases). The CDR3 totals 15 residues. The V gene lost 0 bases and the J gene lost 4 bases, with 13 bases spanning the gap. Germline-derived CDR1 and CDR2 are SGHRS and YFSETQ. Drawing the rest from reference TRBV5-1 and TRBJ1-1, the complete variable domain is KAGVTQTPRYLIKTRGQQVTLSCSPISGHRSVSWYQQTPGQGLQFLFEYFSETQRNKGNFPGRFSGRQFSNSRSEMNVSTLELGDSALYLCASSLAGVRGTEAFFGQGTRLTVV.

CDR3 sequence reads: CASSLFVGEGIAFF. The CDR3, as DNA: TGCGCCAGCAGCTTGTTTGTGGGTGAGGGAATAGCTTTCTTT. The chain is built from TRBV5-1 and TRBJ1-1, with unresolved D. This CDR3 has 14 residues. Germline CDR1 SGHRS, CDR2 YFSETQ. The V end was cut by 1 base, the J end by 10 bases, with 17 bases between.

The CDR3 DNA is TGTGCCAGCAGTTACGGGGCGACAGGGTCCACCGGGGAGCTGTTTTTT. Translation gives CASSYGATGSTGELFF. The chain has TRBV6-6 and TRBJ2-2; 7 positions match TRBD1. CDR1 is MNHNY, CDR2 SVGAGI, per germline (reference sequence). The CDR3 covers 16 residues. V shed 2 bases and J 4 bases; nucleotides not matched to a gene: 7.

The V and J genes are TRBV5-4 and TRBJ2-7, with a possible D match to TRBD2 (6 bases). V shed 0 bases and J shed 4 bases, with 14 bases lying between them. The CDR3 has 15 residues. CDR1 is SGHNT and CDR2 is YYREEE in the germline V gene (reference sequence). The CDR3 loop is CASSLGQGGVYEQYF. In nucleotides, the CDR3 is TGTGCCAGCAGCTTGGGGCAGGGAGGAGTGTACGAGCAGTACTTC.

V and J are TRBV6-5 and TRBJ1-5, with 7 bases lining up with TRBD1. Germline V gene data show CDR1 as MNHEY and CDR2 as SVGAGI. After removal of 2 bases from V and 7 bases from J, the junction contained 8 bases not matched to a gene. The CDR3 length is 15 residues. The CDR3 here is CASSYEGQVGQPQHF. The DNA for the CDR3 is TGTGCCAGCAGTTACGAAGGACAGGTCGGACAGCCCCAGCATTTT.

The chain carries TRBV7-8 and TRBJ2-7; D uncertain. Germline assignment: CDR1 SGHVS and CDR2 FQNEAQ. The CDR3 loop spans 12 amino acids. V was trimmed by 1 base and J by 4 bases, leaving 5 bases between them. CDR3 DNA: TGTGCCAGCAGCTTAGTATCTTACGAGCAGTACTTC. Protein sequence: CASSLVSYEQYF.

The CDR3 DNA sequence: TGTGCCATCAGTGTCGAGCGGGGGGAACTCACAGATACGCAGTATTTT. It is translated as CAISVERGELTDTQYF. The V gene is TRBV10-3, the J gene TRBJ2-3; TRBD2 matches at 9 bases. Germline V CDR1 and CDR2: ENHRY, SYGVKD. After removal of 4 bases from V and 2 bases from J, the junction contained 7 bases not matched to a gene. The CDR3 is made up of 16 amino acids.

The gene calls are TRBV28 and TRBJ2-3; D is perhaps TRBD1 (6 bases). CDR1 is MDHEN and CDR2 is SYDVKM in the germline V gene. The germline V and J ends were trimmed by 7 bases and 1 base, with 15 bases remaining between them. This CDR3 has 15 residues. The CDR3 bases are TGTGCCAGCATGCCCGTCAGGGGAGGCACAGATACGCAGTATTTT. This codes for CASMPVRGGTDTQYF.

The chain is built from TRBV7-8 and TRBJ2-7; 7 bases are a match to TRBD2. CDR1 is SGHVS, CDR2 FQNEAQ, per germline. V was pared by 4 bases and J by 9 bases, with 9 bases of the junction left unmatched. The CDR3 consists of 13 residues. CDR3 coding DNA: TGTGCCAGCAGCTCTACTAGCGCAAGGGTGCAGTACTTC. Its protein is CASSSTSARVQYF.

This chain connects TRBV5-1 to TRBJ2-5, with D maybe TRBD2 (5 bases). The CDR3 length is 15 residues. V lost 0 bases and J 5 bases, leaving 14 bases between the germline ends. The V gene's germline CDR1 is SGHRS and CDR2 YFSETQ. CDR3 amino acids: CASSLAGSGSETQYF. CDR3 DNA sequence: TGCGCCAGCAGCTTGGCCGGGTCGGGAAGTGAGACCCAGTACTTC.

This clone occurred once. This chain joins TRBV29-1 and TRBJ1-4; 7 bases agree with TRBD1. This CDR3 contains 12 residues. Germline values: CDR1 SQVTM, CDR2 ANQGSEA. V dropped 5 bases and J dropped 6; count of bases not matched to a gene: 3. The CDR3 loop is CSVTDRDEKLFF. CDR3 coding DNA: TGCAGCGTTACCGACAGGGATGAAAAACTGTTTTTT.

This rearrangement joins TRBV27 to TRBJ1-2; 8 bases line up with TRBD1. Germline CDR1 and CDR2: MNHEY and SMNVEV (reference sequence). Losses at the gene ends were 5 bases for V and 8 bases for J; bases not matched to a gene: 16. This CDR3 has 16 residues. CDR3 sequence: CASSLRPAGGSTGYTF. CDR3 DNA sequence: TGTGCCAGCAGTCTGCGTCCGGCAGGGGGCTCGACGGGCTACACCTTC.

The rearrangement links TRBV7-9 to TRBJ1-4; no clear D. The germline V gene encodes CDR1 SEHNR and CDR2 FQNEAQ (reference sequence). The CDR3 covers 16 residues. Trimming stripped 5 bases from V and 7 bases from J, with 20 bases between. CDR3 loop: CASSHPGSGGREKLFF. The CDR3 region has the DNA TGTGCCAGCAGCCACCCGGGCTCTGGAGGGCGTGAAAAACTGTTTTTT.

The V gene is TRBV5-1, the J gene TRBJ2-3; D may correspond to TRBD1 or TRBD2 (5 bases each). CDR1 is SGHRS and CDR2 is YFSETQ in the germline V gene. The CDR3 covers 14 residues. V gave up 4 bases and J gave up 4 bases, with 13 bases separating them. In DNA form, the CDR3 reads TGCGCCAGCAGCGTTACCGGGGCCGCAGATACGCAGTATTTT. This codes for CASSVTGAADTQYF.

CDR3 amino acids: CASSPRTPYEQYF. Here the CDR3 DNA reads TGCGCCAGCAGCCCCCGGACCCCCTACGAGCAGTACTTC. The chain joins TRBV4-1 to TRBJ2-7; D is unresolved. Germline V gene lookup returns CDR1 MGHRA and CDR2 YSYEKL. The CDR3 runs to 13 residues. V shed 4 bases and J shed 2 bases, with 9 bases lying between them.

This chain joins TRBV5-1 and TRBJ2-2; D may be TRBD1 (5 bases). Trimming took off 7 bases at V and 1 base at J, with 14 bases between the two ends. The germline gives CDR1 SGHRS, CDR2 YFSETQ. This CDR3 comprises 15 residues. The CDR3 region has the DNA TGCGCCAGCGCGATGGCAGGGATGAACACCGGGGAGCTGTTTTTT. Its translation: CASAMAGMNTGELFF.

In its sample, this clone ranks as medium-sized. The V and J genes are TRBV7-9 and TRBJ1-1, with D hard to call. CDR3 size: 13 residues. Germline CDR1 is SEHNR and CDR2 is FQNEAQ (reference sequence). V was pared by 0 bases and J by 7 bases, with 9 bases between. CDR3 in amino acids: CASSLAPVGEAFF. The DNA for the CDR3 is TGTGCCAGCAGCTTAGCGCCGGTTGGTGAAGCTTTCTTT.

The gene calls are TRBV5-1 and TRBJ1-4; D possibly corresponds to TRBD1 (5 bases). There are 13 residues in the CDR3. The germline V gene has CDR1 SGHRS and CDR2 YFSETQ. V was trimmed by 1 base and J by 8 bases, leaving 9 bases between them. The CDR3, as DNA: TGCGCCAGCAGCTTGCGGACATCCGAAAAACTGTTTTTT. It translates to CASSLRTSEKLFF.

This clone was picked up one time. The genes are TRBV27 and TRBJ1-1, with no clear D. From germline, CDR1 is MNHEY and CDR2 SMNVEV (reference sequence). Trimming removed 0 bases from V and 1 base from J, with 9 bases in between. There are 15 residues in the CDR3. Written as DNA, the CDR3 is TGTGCCAGCAGTTTATCGACCCGAGGGAACACTGAAGCTTTCTTT. This translates into CASSLSTRGNTEAFF.

This chain joins TRBV6-5 and TRBJ2-7; D is ambiguous. CDR3 length equals 14 residues. Trimming left V 5 bases short and J 2 bases short, with 13 bases between. Germline V lookup: CDR1 MNHEY, CDR2 SVGAGI. CDR3 nucleotide sequence: TGTGCCAGCAGTCCCATCCATGGAACCTACGAGCAGTACTTC. Amino acids: CASSPIHGTYEQYF.